These 9 T cell receptor beta chains came from one sample sequenced in a study of blood T cell repertoires in COVID-19. The data were produced by immunoSEQ multiplex PCR, yet TCRdb's version contains in-frame clones alone and is incomplete. The sample lists 300,000 or so clones; over 80% were seen once. Input material: peripheral blood. Receptors were obtained from a woman between 45 and 65 years old with active or convalescent COVID-19.

This clone has just one count. V gene TRBV7-8 combines with J gene TRBJ1-1, with a possible D match to TRBD1 (6 bases). The CDR3 length is 15 residues. The germline CDR1 and CDR2 sequences are SGHVS and FQNEAQ. Trimming removed 4 bases at V and 0 bases at J, with 12 bases between. CDR3 sequence: CASSSDGTLNTEAFF. The CDR3, as DNA: TGTGCCAGCAGCTCCGACGGGACATTGAACACTGAAGCTTTCTTT.

This clone appeared a few times. The V call is TRBV29-1, the J call TRBJ2-7; 7 bases map to TRBD1. CDR1 and CDR2 (germline): SQVTM, ANQGSEA. V lost 8 bases and J lost 5; bases outside the gene matches: 6. The CDR3 consists of 11 residues. The CDR3 DNA sequence: TGCAGCACGAAGACAGGGAACGAGCAGTACTTC. This sequence encodes CSTKTGNEQYF.

The V call is TRBV3-1 (or the pseudogene TRBV3-2), the J call TRBJ2-5; TRBD1 agrees at 8 bases. The CDR3 spans 19 residues. Germline V CDR1 and CDR2: LGHDT, YNNKEL (reference sequence). V was clipped by 2 bases and J by 3 bases; unmatched bases: 17. In DNA, the CDR3 is TGTGCCAGCAGCCAAACCGTCGTTCGAGGCAGGGGGCGGGAAGAGACCCAGTACTTC. This gives the protein CASSQTVVRGRGREETQYF.

The sample holds a few counts of this clone. This chain joins TRBV3-1 (or the pseudogene TRBV3-2) and TRBJ2-3; 8 bases agree with TRBD1. The V gene end was trimmed by 1 base and the J gene end by 1 base; junction bases not matched to a gene: 4. The CDR3 length is 16 residues. CDR1 is LGHDT, CDR2 YNNKEL, per germline (reference sequence). CDR3 nucleotide sequence: TGTGCCAGCAGCCAAGCCGGACAGGGAGGCACAGATACGCAGTATTTT. Protein product: CASSQAGQGGTDTQYF.

The V gene is TRBV19, the J gene TRBJ1-3; TRBD1 matches 9 bases. The length of the CDR3 is 16 residues. Germline assignment: CDR1 LNHDA and CDR2 SQIVND (reference sequence). The V segment lost 7 bases and the J segment 0 bases; nucleotides outside the gene matches: 7. The CDR3 bases are TGTGCCAGTAACGACAGGGGGTCTAGCTCTGGAAACACCATATATTTT. This encodes CASNDRGSSSGNTIYF.

The V gene is TRBV5-1, the J gene TRBJ2-1; TRBD2 aligns across 9 bases. This CDR3 contains 16 residues. Germline V lookup: CDR1 SGHRS, CDR2 YFSETQ. Trimming cost V 0 bases and J 3 bases; bases outside gene matches: 4. This chain's CDR3 is CASSLEGGRVYNEQFF. CDR3 sequence (DNA): TGCGCCAGCAGCTTGGAAGGCGGGAGGGTCTACAATGAGCAGTTCTTC.

The chain couples TRBV30 to TRBJ2-2; TRBD2 matches 9 bases. This CDR3 has 14 amino acids. The germline gives CDR1 GTSNPN, CDR2 SVGIG (reference sequence). The V gene end was trimmed by 4 bases and the J gene end by 6 bases; junction bases not matched to a gene: 6. The CDR3 DNA is TGTGCCTGGAATAGCGGGGGAGTTGCCGGGGAGCTGTTTTTT. Its protein product is CAWNSGGVAGELFF.

V usage is TRBV25-1 and J usage is TRBJ1-3; D is possibly TRBD1 (5 bases). The CDR3 has 15 amino acids. CDR1 and CDR2 (germline): MGHDK, SYGVNS. V was trimmed by 6 bases and J by 0 bases, leaving 12 bases between them. CDR3 protein: CASRDTYSSGNTIYF. The DNA for the CDR3 is TGTGCCAGCAGGGACACTTACTCCTCTGGAAACACCATATATTTT.

This chain uses TRBV5-5 with TRBJ2-7; D is perhaps TRBD1 (5 bases). V was pared by 1 base and J by 4 bases, with 18 bases between. Looked up from germline, CDR1 is SGHKS and CDR2 is YYEKEE (reference sequence). The CDR3 extends over 16 amino acids. This CDR3 is CASSLPRLVQVYEQYF. Written as DNA, the CDR3 is TGTGCCAGCAGCTTGCCCCGTCTAGTACAGGTATACGAGCAGTACTTC.